A single sample gave rise to the 20 T cell receptor beta chains below, sequenced in a study of human T cells and chemical hapten exposure. TCRdb ran MiXCR on the RACE reads and lists one entry per CDR3 protein. The profile shows some 81,000 distinct CDR3 sequences, around 9.3% of them singletons. As for time point: healthy volunteer bleed at 6 weeks. It was unfractionated whole blood from which total RNA was extracted. Material: whole blood. These TCRs come from a female donor in good health. Some clones in this sample may be carry-over from other donors' samples.

This rearrangement joins TRBV30 to TRBJ2-7, with 12 bases matching TRBD2. The V gene end was trimmed by 5 bases and the J gene end by 9 bases; junction bases not matched to a gene: 8. There are 13 residues in the CDR3. Germline V gene data show CDR1 as GTSNPN and CDR2 as SVGIG (reference sequence). The CDR3: CAWGRLAGDVQYF. CDR3 nucleotide sequence: TGTGCCTGGGGGAGACTAGCGGGGGACGTGCAGTACTTC.

This chain links TRBV2 with TRBJ1-1; D is unclear. The CDR3 runs 16 residues. CDR1 and CDR2 from the germline V gene are SNHLY and FYNNEI. With 8 bases removed from V and 6 bases from J, the gap between germline ends came to 25 bases. CDR3 loop: CASLSEGLGSGAEAFF. CDR3 DNA sequence: TGTGCCAGCCTGTCGGAGGGTTTGGGTAGTGGCGCTGAAGCTTTCTTT.

The chain links TRBV21-1 to TRBJ1-1; the table's D call, TRBD1, has no DNA check behind it. TRBV21-1 is reported as a pseudogene. This CDR3 has 17 residues. CDR3 protein: CASSKACLGRGYTEAFF. CDR3 bases: TGTGCCAGCAGCAAAGCCTGCTTGGGCAGGGGGTACACTGAAGCTTTCTTT.

In this sample, this clonotype turned up many times. This chain connects TRBV5-1 to TRBJ1-1; D is unresolved. Trimming left V 0 bases short and J 1 base short, with 7 bases between. In germline, CDR1 is SGHRS, CDR2 YFSETQ. The CDR3 length is 14 residues. Written as DNA, the CDR3 is TGCGCCAGCAGCTTGGCACGCTCGAACACTGAAGCTTTCTTT. Its protein is CASSLARSNTEAFF.

This clonotype was picked up a small number of times. A much larger clone lies one base from this, so it may be a read error. This chain joins TRBV6-6 and TRBJ1-1, with D possibly matching TRBD1 (5 bases). The CDR3 totals 14 residues. Trimming pared 7 bases from V and 11 bases from J, leaving 23 bases between. Germline CDR1 and CDR2: MNHNY and SVGAGI (reference sequence). CDR3 coding DNA: TGTGCCAGCACCCCAACTTCCCGACAGTCTCAGGCTTTCTTT. It specifies CASTPTSRQSQAFF.

Here the CDR3 DNA reads TGCAGTGCTAGATTCGCAGGGGGCCATCAGCCCCAGCATTTT. Encoded protein: CSARFAGGHQPQHF. The J gene is TRBJ1-5, the V gene TRBV20-1; 8 nucleotides line up with TRBD1. Germline V CDR1 and CDR2: DFQATT, SNEGSKA (reference sequence). There are 14 residues in the CDR3. V trimming: 2 bases; J trimming: 5 bases; junction bases outside the gene matches: 5.

This clonotype has a count of ten or more. V gene TRBV29-1 combines with J gene TRBJ2-3; 11 bases are a match to TRBD2. Per the germline V gene, CDR1 is SQVTM and CDR2 is ANQGSEA. V was pared by 7 bases and J by 6 bases, with 6 bases of the junction left unmatched. CDR3 length equals 13 residues. CDR3 amino acids: CSAGTSGSDTQYF. The CDR3 region has the DNA TGCAGCGCCGGGACTAGCGGTTCGGATACGCAGTATTTT.

This clonotype was observed many times. This chain links TRBV12-3 or TRBV12-4 with TRBJ2-7, with D maybe TRBD1 (6 bases). The CDR3 contains 13 residues. The V and J ends lost 10 bases and 6 bases respectively, with 19 bases between them. The CDR3 DNA sequence: TGTGCCACCCGGAGACAGGCATGGGGCGAGCAGTACTTC. It is translated as CATRRQAWGEQYF.

This clonotype was found many times. The chain uses TRBV7-9 and TRBJ1-4; possibly TRBD1 for D (5 bases). V was trimmed by 2 bases and J by 8 bases, leaving 12 bases between them. Per the germline V gene, CDR1 is SEHNR and CDR2 is FQNEAQ (reference sequence). The CDR3 sequence is 14 residues long. The CDR3 region has the DNA TGTGCCAGCAGCTTAACCCAGGGATGGGAAAAACTGTTTTTT. This encodes CASSLTQGWEKLFF. Filled out from reference TRBV7-9 and TRBJ1-4, the complete variable domain reads DTGVSQNPRHKITKRGQNVTFRCDPISEHNRLYWYRQTLGQGPEFLTYFQNEAQLEKSRLLSDRFSAERPKGSFSTLEIQRTEQGDSAMYLCASSLTQGWEKLFFGSGTQLSVL.

V usage is TRBV7-9 and J usage is TRBJ1-1; the match to TRBD1 covers 8 bases. The CDR3 is made up of 15 amino acids. Germline lookup yields CDR1 SEHNR and CDR2 FQNEAQ (reference sequence). V dropped 5 bases and J dropped 4; count of bases not matched to a gene: 9. CDR3 residues: CASSLPGTGVTEAFF. The CDR3 coding sequence is TGTGCCAGCAGCCTCCCCGGGACAGGCGTCACTGAAGCTTTCTTT.

This sequence joins TRBV20-1 and TRBJ1-2; maybe TRBD1 (5 bases). Trimming cost V 3 bases and J 4 bases, with 6 bases left between them. The CDR3 sequence is 11 residues long. Germline values: CDR1 DFQATT, CDR2 SNEGSKA (reference sequence). This CDR3 is CSARTVYGYTF. The DNA of the CDR3 is TGCAGTGCTAGGACAGTCTATGGCTACACCTTC.

This clonotype appeared many times. The chain recombines TRBV28 with TRBJ2-7, with D hard to call. Germline V gene data show CDR1 as MDHEN and CDR2 as SYDVKM. Trimming cost V 6 bases and J 4 bases, with 10 bases left between them. The CDR3 consists of 12 residues. The CDR3 region has the DNA TGTGCCAGCAGCCCCGACCTATACGAGCAGTACTTC. It yields the protein CASSPDLYEQYF.

Of note for this clonotype: A much larger clone sits a single nucleotide away, making a read error possible. This sequence joins TRBV20-1 and TRBJ2-7; TRBD2 agrees at 9 bases. V shed 3 bases and J 5 bases; nucleotides not matched to a gene: 8. The CDR3 is made up of 14 amino acids. Germline loops: CDR1 DFQATT, CDR2 SNEGSKA (reference sequence). The CDR3 loop reads CSARRGGSANEQYF. CDR3 nucleotide sequence: TGCAGTGCTAGGCGGGGGGGAAGTGCGAACGAGCAGTACTTC.

This chain links TRBV5-1 with TRBJ1-1, with 11 positions matching TRBD1. V dropped 2 bases and J dropped 6; count of bases not matched to a gene: 9. Germline V gene lookup returns CDR1 SGHRS and CDR2 YFSETQ. This CDR3 has 16 residues. The chain's CDR3 is CASSFLWTGGASEAFF. CDR3 DNA sequence: TGCGCCAGCAGCTTTCTCTGGACAGGGGGCGCTTCTGAAGCTTTCTTT.

The CDR3 loop is CASSRTATEETSTDTQYF. The CDR3 DNA sequence: TGCGCCAGCAGCCGCACAGCGACCGAAGAAACTAGCACAGATACGCAGTATTTT. This chain links TRBV4-1 with TRBJ2-3, with D unclear. The CDR3 length is 18 residues. Germline V gene sequence: CDR1 MGHRA, CDR2 YSYEKL. V was cut by 4 bases and J by 0 bases, with 20 bases left in between.

Concerning this clonotype: It may be a read error: a sequence one base away is much more abundant. The J gene is TRBJ2-5, the V gene TRBV2; possibly TRBD1 or TRBD2 for D (5 bases each). Germline CDR1 reads SNHLY; CDR2 reads FYNNEI. The CDR3 has 14 amino acids. The V end lost 4 bases, the J end lost 4 bases, and 13 bases lay between the germline ends. CDR3 bases: TGTGCCAGCAGTGTAGCCGGGACGCGAGAGACCCAGTACTTC. Translation gives CASSVAGTRETQYF.

The chain links TRBV14 to TRBJ2-5; D possibly matches TRBD1 or TRBD2 (6 bases each). The CDR3 has 16 residues. The V gene's germline CDR1 is SGHDN and CDR2 FVKESK. V was trimmed by 2 bases and J by 1 base, leaving 14 bases between them. The CDR3 DNA reads as TGTGCCAGCAGCCAACTGATGGGGGGCTCCCAAGAGACCCAGTACTTC. Translated, it gives CASSQLMGGSQETQYF.

This clonotype appeared many times. In DNA form, the CDR3 reads TGTGCCAGCAGTTTCGGCCTCTGGGACGAGCAGTACTTC. Translating it yields CASSFGLWDEQYF. The chain joins TRBV28 to TRBJ2-7, with D unresolved. This CDR3 is 13 amino acids long. Germline assignment: CDR1 MDHEN and CDR2 SYDVKM. The germline V and J ends were trimmed by 3 bases and 5 bases, with 11 bases remaining between them.

This clonotype occurred a few times. V is TRBV7-9 and J is TRBJ1-4; weak D call: TRBD1 (5 bases). The CDR3 contains 15 residues. The V gene lost 4 bases and the J gene lost 4 bases, with 13 bases spanning the gap. Germline values: CDR1 SEHNR, CDR2 FQNEAQ (reference sequence). CDR3 loop: CASSSRQSDNEKLFF. DNA of the CDR3: TGTGCCAGCAGCTCGCGACAGTCTGATAATGAAAAACTGTTTTTT.

V gene TRBV27 combines with J gene TRBJ1-1; the D gene is possibly TRBD1 (5 bases). The CDR3 is 14 residues long. Germline V gene sequence: CDR1 MNHEY, CDR2 SMNVEV (reference sequence). V was pared by 6 bases and J by 4 bases, with 15 bases between. The CDR3 region is CASRRGPPGTEAFF. CDR3 DNA: TGTGCCAGCAGGAGGGGCCCCCCGGGCACTGAAGCTTTCTTT.